The following is a TCR beta chain sequence with its context. The antigen is unknown. CD4+ cells yielded CD45RA+ naive and CD45RA-negative memory subsets. This CDR3 region has 17 residues. V gave up 4 bases and J gave up 9 bases; unmatched junction bases: 10. Looked up from germline, CDR1 is SGHVS and CDR2 is FQNEAQ. These data belong to a study of shared clonotypes between healthy human individuals. Whole-study findings and limits: Compared with memory subsets, naive subsets generally had larger estimated richness.

TCRdb's copy holds only in-frame clones and misses some; the assay was immunoSEQ multiplex PCR. Of some 1.5 million clones detected, roughly 96% appear once; the ten largest clones hold more than 0.9%. Sequences were obtained from naive CD4+ T cells sorted from blood. Documented subset: CD45RA+ positively selected. This chain uses TRBV7-8 with TRBJ2-1; 15 positions agree with TRBD2. This clonotype originated in a young man in good health. CDR3 protein: CASSSNTGLAGGAEQFF. In nucleotides, the CDR3 is TGTGCCAGCAGCTCTAATACGGGACTAGCGGGAGGAGCTGAGCAGTTCTTC.